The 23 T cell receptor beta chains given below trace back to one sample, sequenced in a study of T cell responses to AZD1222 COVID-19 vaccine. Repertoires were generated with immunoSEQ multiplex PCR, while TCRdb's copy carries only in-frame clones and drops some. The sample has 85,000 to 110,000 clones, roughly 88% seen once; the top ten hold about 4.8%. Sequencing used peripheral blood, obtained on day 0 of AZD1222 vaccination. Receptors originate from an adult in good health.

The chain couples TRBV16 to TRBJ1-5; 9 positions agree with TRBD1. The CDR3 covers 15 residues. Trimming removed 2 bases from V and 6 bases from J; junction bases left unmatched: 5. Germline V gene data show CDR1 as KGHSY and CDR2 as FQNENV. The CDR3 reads CASSQPDRGGQPQHF. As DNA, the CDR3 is TGTGCCAGCAGCCAACCGGACAGGGGAGGTCAGCCCCAGCATTTT.

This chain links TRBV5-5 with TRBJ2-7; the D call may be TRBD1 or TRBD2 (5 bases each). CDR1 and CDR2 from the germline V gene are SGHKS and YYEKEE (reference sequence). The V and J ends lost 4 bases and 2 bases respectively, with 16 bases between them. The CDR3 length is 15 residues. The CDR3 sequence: CASSPPGRITYEQYF. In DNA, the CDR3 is TGTGCCAGCAGCCCGCCGGGACGTATAACCTACGAGCAGTACTTC. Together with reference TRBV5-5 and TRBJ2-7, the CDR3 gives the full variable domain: DAGVTQSPTHLIKTRGQQVTLRCSPISGHKSVSWYQQVLGQGPQFIFQYYEKEERGRGNFPDRFSARQFPNYSSELNVNALLLGDSALYLCASSPPGRITYEQYFGPGTRLTVT.

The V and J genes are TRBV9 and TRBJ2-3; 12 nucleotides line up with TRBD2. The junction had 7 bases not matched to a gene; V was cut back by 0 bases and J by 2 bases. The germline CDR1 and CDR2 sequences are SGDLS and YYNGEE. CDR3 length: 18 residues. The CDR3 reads CASSVASGGAYLTDTQYF. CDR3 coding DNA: TGTGCCAGCAGCGTAGCTAGCGGGGGGGCCTATCTCACAGATACGCAGTATTTT.

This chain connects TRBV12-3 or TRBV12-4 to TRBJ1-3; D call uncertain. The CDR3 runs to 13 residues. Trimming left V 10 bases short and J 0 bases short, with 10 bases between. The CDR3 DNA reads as TGTGCCATCTTTTGGGGCTCTGGAAACACCATATATTTT. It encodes CAIFWGSGNTIYF.

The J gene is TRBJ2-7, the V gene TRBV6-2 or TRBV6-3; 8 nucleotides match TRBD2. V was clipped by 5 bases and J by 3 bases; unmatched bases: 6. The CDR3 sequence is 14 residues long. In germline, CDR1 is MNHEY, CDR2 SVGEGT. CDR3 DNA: TGTGCCAGCAGTCCGAGCGGGGGCTACTACGAGCAGTACTTC. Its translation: CASSPSGGYYEQYF.

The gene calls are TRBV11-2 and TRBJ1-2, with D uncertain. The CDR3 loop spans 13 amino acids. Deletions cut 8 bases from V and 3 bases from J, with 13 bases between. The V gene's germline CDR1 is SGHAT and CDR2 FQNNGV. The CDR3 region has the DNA TGTGCCAGCGCCCCCGCCGGGGACTATGGCTACACCTTC. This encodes CASAPAGDYGYTF.

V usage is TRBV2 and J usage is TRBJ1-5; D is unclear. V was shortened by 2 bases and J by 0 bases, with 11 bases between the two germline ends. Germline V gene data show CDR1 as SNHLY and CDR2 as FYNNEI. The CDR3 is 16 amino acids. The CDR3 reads CASSETAGSSNQPQHF. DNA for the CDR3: TGTGCCAGCAGTGAAACGGCAGGATCTAGCAATCAGCCCCAGCATTTT.

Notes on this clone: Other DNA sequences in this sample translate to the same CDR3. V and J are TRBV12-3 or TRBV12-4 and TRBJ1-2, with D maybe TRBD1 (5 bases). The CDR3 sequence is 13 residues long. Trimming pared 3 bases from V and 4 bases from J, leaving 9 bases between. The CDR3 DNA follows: TGTGCCAGCAGTTTGGGGGGGAGCTATGGCTACACCTTC. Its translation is CASSLGGSYGYTF.

CDR3 sequence reads: CASSPRTGVGVEQFF. Here the CDR3 DNA reads TGTGCCAGCAGCCCTCGGACGGGCGTTGGGGTAGAGCAGTTCTTC. The gene calls are TRBV11-1 and TRBJ2-1; D is unclear. V was trimmed by 5 bases and J by 10 bases, leaving 21 bases between them. CDR3 length: 15 amino acids. Germline CDR1 reads SGHAT; CDR2 reads FQDESV (reference sequence).

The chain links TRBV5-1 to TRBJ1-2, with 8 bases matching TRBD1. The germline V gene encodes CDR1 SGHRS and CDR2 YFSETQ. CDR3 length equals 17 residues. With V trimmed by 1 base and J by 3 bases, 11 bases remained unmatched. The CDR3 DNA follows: TGCGCCAGCAGCTTGCGTGGCAGGGGGCTTTTGGACTATGGCTACACCTTC. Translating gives CASSLRGRGLLDYGYTF.

The CDR3 is CASSYGHPNTEAFF. The CDR3 DNA follows: TGTGCCAGCAGCTATGGACATCCGAACACTGAAGCTTTCTTT. This chain connects TRBV6-5 to TRBJ1-1, with a weak D call TRBD1 (5 bases). The CDR3 has 14 amino acids. CDR1 and CDR2 (germline): MNHEY, SVGAGI. Trimming pared 6 bases from V and 1 base from J, leaving 12 bases between.

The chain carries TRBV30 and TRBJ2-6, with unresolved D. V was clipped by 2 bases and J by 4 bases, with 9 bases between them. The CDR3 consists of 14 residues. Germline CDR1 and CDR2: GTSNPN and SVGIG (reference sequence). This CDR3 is CAWSRGYGANVLTF. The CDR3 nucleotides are TGTGCCTGGAGTCGAGGTTACGGGGCCAACGTCCTGACTTTC.

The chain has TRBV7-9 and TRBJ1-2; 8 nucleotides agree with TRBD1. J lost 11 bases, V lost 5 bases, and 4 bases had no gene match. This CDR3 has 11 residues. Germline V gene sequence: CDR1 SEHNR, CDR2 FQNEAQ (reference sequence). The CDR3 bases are TGTGCCAGCAGCAATACAGGGGGATACACCTTC. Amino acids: CASSNTGGYTF.

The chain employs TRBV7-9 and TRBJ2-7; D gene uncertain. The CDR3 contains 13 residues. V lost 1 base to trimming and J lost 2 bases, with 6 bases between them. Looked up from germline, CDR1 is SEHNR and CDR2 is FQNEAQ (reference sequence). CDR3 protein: CASSLGITYEQYF. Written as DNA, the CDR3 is TGTGCCAGCAGCTTAGGCATTACCTACGAGCAGTACTTC.

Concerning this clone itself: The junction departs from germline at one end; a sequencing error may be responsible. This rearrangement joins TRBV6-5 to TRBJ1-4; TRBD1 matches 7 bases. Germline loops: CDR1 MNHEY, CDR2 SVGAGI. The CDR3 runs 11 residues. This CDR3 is CASSPGGKPVF. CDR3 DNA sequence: TGTGCCAGCAGTCCAGGGGGAAAACCGGTTTTT.

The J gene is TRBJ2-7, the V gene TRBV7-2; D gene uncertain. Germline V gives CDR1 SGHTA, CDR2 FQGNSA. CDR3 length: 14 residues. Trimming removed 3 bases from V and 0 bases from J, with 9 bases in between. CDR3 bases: TGTGCCAGCAGCTTCGGCGTTAGCTCCTACGAGCAGTACTTC. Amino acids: CASSFGVSSYEQYF.

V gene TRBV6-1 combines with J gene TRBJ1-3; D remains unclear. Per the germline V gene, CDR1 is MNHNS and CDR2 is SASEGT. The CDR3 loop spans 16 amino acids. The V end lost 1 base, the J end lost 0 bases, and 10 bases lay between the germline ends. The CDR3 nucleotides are TGTGCCAGCAGTGAAGAGGCAGTTTTCTCTGGAAACACCATATATTTT. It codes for CASSEEAVFSGNTIYF.

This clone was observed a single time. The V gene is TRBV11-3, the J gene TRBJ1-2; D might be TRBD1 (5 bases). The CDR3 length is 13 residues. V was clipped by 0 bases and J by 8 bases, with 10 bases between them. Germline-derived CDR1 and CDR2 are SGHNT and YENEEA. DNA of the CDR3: TGTGCCAGCAGCTTAGAAGAGGGGCGCGGCTACACCTTC. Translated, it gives CASSLEEGRGYTF.

Here the CDR3 reads CASSVGVKYNEQFF. The CDR3 DNA is TGTGCCAGCAGCGTAGGTGTGAAATACAATGAGCAGTTCTTC. V and J are TRBV9 and TRBJ2-1, with D hard to call. The CDR3 runs to 14 residues. Trimming cost V 0 bases and J 4 bases, with 8 bases left between them. Germline CDR1 SGDLS, CDR2 YYNGEE.

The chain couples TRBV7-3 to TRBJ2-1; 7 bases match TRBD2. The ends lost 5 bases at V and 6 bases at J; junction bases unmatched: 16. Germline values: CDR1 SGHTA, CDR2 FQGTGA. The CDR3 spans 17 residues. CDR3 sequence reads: CASSLNLASWEGNEQFF. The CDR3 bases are TGTGCCAGCAGCCTTAATCTGGCTAGCTGGGAGGGCAATGAGCAGTTCTTC.

The CDR3 here is CASQSASTDTQYF. In nucleotides, the CDR3 is TGCGCCAGTCAGTCCGCTAGCACAGATACGCAGTATTTT. The chain recombines TRBV4-1 with TRBJ2-3; no clear D. With 9 bases removed from V and 0 bases from J, the gap between germline ends came to 10 bases. The germline CDR1 and CDR2 sequences are MGHRA and YSYEKL. This CDR3 is built from 13 residues.

The CDR3 bases are TGTGCCAGCAGTTACGGTGGGATAACTAATGAAAAACTGTTTTTT. Translated, it gives CASSYGGITNEKLFF. The chain combines TRBV6-2 or TRBV6-3 with TRBJ1-4; unclear D gene. The germline gives CDR1 MNHEY, CDR2 SVGEGT. V gave up 2 bases and J gave up 1 base, with 8 bases separating them. The CDR3 is 15 residues long.

CDR3 sequence reads: CASSLARSTGNTIYF. The CDR3 nucleotides read TGCGCCAGCAGCTTGGCCAGGAGTACAGGAAACACCATATATTTT. The V and J genes are TRBV5-1 and TRBJ1-3; D is uncertain. V shed 0 bases and J shed 4 bases, with 11 bases lying between them. The CDR3 spans 15 residues. CDR1 is SGHRS, CDR2 YFSETQ, per germline.